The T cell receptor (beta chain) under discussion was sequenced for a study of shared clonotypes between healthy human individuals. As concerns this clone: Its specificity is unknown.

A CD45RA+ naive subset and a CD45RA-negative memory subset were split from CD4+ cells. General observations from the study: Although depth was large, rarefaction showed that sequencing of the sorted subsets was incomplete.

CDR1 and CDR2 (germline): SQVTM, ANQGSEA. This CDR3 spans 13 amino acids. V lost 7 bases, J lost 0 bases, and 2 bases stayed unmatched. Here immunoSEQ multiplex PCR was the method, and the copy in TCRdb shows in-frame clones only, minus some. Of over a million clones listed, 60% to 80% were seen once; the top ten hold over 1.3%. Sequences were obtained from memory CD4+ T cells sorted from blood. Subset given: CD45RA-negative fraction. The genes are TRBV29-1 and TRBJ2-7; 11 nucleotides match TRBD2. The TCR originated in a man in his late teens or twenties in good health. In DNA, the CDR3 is TGCAGCGCCACTAGCGGGAGCTCCTACGAGCAGTACTTC. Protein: CSATSGSSYEQYF.